Sequencing of this T cell receptor beta chain was carried out in a study of beta chain features in type 1 diabetes. As every portion of the isolated RNA was reverse transcribed, the sequencing read expressed TCRB transcripts. TCRdb's copy holds only in-frame clones and misses some; the assay was immunoSEQ multiplex PCR. The sample contains a few hundred thousand clones, roughly 11% of which appear only once. This CDR3 is built from 16 residues. The sequence derives from a woman in her 30s in good health. The J gene is TRBJ2-4, the V gene TRBV21-1; TRBD2, the table's D call, lacks a check against the DNA. TRBV21-1 is labeled a pseudogene. Sequenced material: naive CD4+ T cells from blood. The CDR3: CASVTTSGSPKNIQYF. CDR3 DNA: TGTGCCAGCGTTACGACTAGCGGGAGCCCGAAAAACATTCAGTACTTC.